Following are 6 T cell receptor beta chains from one sample sequenced in a study of cytomegalovirus exposure and HLA in healthy donors. PCR used 60 Vbeta primers and 13 Jbeta primers. The method was immunoSEQ multiplex PCR; TCRdb's version includes in-frame clones alone and lacks a portion of them. Altogether roughly 93,000 clones are present, around 80% being singletons, with the ten largest covering roughly 8%. Sequencing was carried out using PBMCs. Receptors originate from a human donor in good health.

The V call is TRBV18, the J call TRBJ1-1; 10 bases line up with TRBD1. Per the germline V gene, CDR1 is KGHSH and CDR2 is LQKENI. J gave up 1 base and V 3 bases, and 5 bases lay outside the gene matches. CDR3 size: 16 residues. In nucleotides, the CDR3 is TGTGCCAGCTCACCTCCGACAGGGGGCTGGAACACTGAAGCTTTCTTT. Protein: CASSPPTGGWNTEAFF. Drawing the rest from reference TRBV18 and TRBJ1-1, the complete variable domain is NAGVMQNPRHLVRRRGQEARLRCSPMKGHSHVYWYRQLPEEGLKFMVYLQKENIIDESGMPKERFSAEFPKEGPSILRIQQVVRGDSAAYFCASSPPTGGWNTEAFFGQGTRLTVV.

The J gene is TRBJ1-3, the V gene TRBV14, with D perhaps TRBD1 (5 bases). The V gene lost 1 base and the J gene lost 4 bases, with 11 bases spanning the gap. Germline CDR1 reads SGHDN; CDR2 reads FVKESK. This CDR3 has 15 residues. The DNA for the CDR3 is TGTGCCAGCAGCCAAGTCGGCAGGGTCGGAAACACCATATATTTT. Translating it yields CASSQVGRVGNTIYF.

This chain uses TRBV5-1 with TRBJ2-1; the match to TRBD2 covers 12 bases. The CDR3 covers 15 residues. Germline CDR1 is SGHRS and CDR2 is YFSETQ. Germline trimming cut 4 bases from V and 9 bases from J; bases unmatched to any gene: 8. CDR3 nucleotides: TGCGCCAGCAGCCCAAGACTAGCGGGAGTGGGTGAGCAGTTCTTC. This gives the protein CASSPRLAGVGEQFF.

V is TRBV29-1 and J is TRBJ2-1, with 8 bases fitting TRBD1. The CDR3 runs to 11 residues. Germline CDR1 is SQVTM and CDR2 is ANQGSEA. V was clipped by 7 bases and J by 6 bases; unmatched bases: 2. CDR3 amino acids: CSGGQGNEQFF. DNA for the CDR3: TGCAGCGGAGGACAGGGCAATGAGCAGTTCTTC.

This chain uses TRBV10-3 with TRBJ2-4, with a weak D call TRBD2 (6 bases). V lost 11 bases, J lost 0 bases, and 8 bases lay in between. CDR1 ENHRY and CDR2 SYGVKD come from the germline V gene. The CDR3 sequence is 12 residues long. The CDR3 region has the DNA TGTGCCTCAGCGGGAGCCAAAAACATTCAGTACTTC. It encodes CASAGAKNIQYF.

The rearrangement uses TRBV28 and TRBJ2-7; 8 positions agree with TRBD1. V shed 4 bases, J shed 4 bases, and the junction held 15 bases outside the gene matches. The V gene's germline CDR1 is MDHEN and CDR2 SYDVKM. The length of the CDR3 is 17 residues. The CDR3, as DNA: TGTGCCAGCAGTTCCTGGGATATAGCCGGACAGGGATACGAGCAGTACTTC. It is translated as CASSSWDIAGQGYEQYF.